The 23 T cell receptor beta chains given below trace back to one sample, sequenced in a study of blood T cell repertoires in COVID-19. The assay was immunoSEQ multiplex PCR, and TCRdb's table has in-frame clones only and misses some. The sample lists over 200,000 clones, 87% seen once, with under 2.5% in the top ten. The sequenced sample consisted of peripheral blood. The receptor source for this set is a woman between 45 and 65 years old with acute or convalescent COVID-19.

The chain employs TRBV30 and TRBJ1-2, with D hard to call. This CDR3 comprises 11 residues. Trimming shortened V by 1 base and J by 8 bases, and 8 bases separated the two germline ends. The germline gives CDR1 GTSNPN, CDR2 SVGIG (reference sequence). This chain's CDR3 is CAWSGSGGYTF. In DNA form, the CDR3 reads TGTGCCTGGAGTGGATCGGGAGGCTACACCTTC.

This chain's CDR3 is CSVKPDRANEKLFF. CDR3 coding DNA: TGCAGCGTGAAACCGGACAGGGCAAATGAAAAACTGTTTTTT. The rearrangement uses TRBV29-1 and TRBJ1-4; 8 bases align to TRBD1. There are 14 residues in the CDR3. V shed 6 bases and J 5 bases; nucleotides not matched to a gene: 8. Looked up from germline, CDR1 is SQVTM and CDR2 is ANQGSEA.

This clone was seen just once. CDR3 protein: CASSFGPGRGNTEAFF. The CDR3 DNA is TGTGCCAGCAGTTTCGGCCCCGGCAGGGGAAACACTGAAGCTTTCTTT. The chain uses TRBV28 and TRBJ1-1, with D perhaps TRBD1 (6 bases). The germline V gene has CDR1 MDHEN and CDR2 SYDVKM. The CDR3 has 16 residues. The V end lost 3 bases, the J end lost 2 bases, and 16 bases lay between the germline ends.

The rearrangement joins TRBV10-3 to TRBJ2-1; 7 bases align to TRBD2. This CDR3 contains 15 residues. V shed 3 bases and J 0 bases; nucleotides not matched to a gene: 2. Germline-derived CDR1 and CDR2 are ENHRY and SYGVKD. The CDR3 loop is CAISEREGSYNEQFF. The CDR3 DNA follows: TGTGCCATCAGTGAAAGGGAGGGCTCCTACAATGAGCAGTTCTTC.

The chain combines TRBV27 with TRBJ1-3; D unresolved. There are 15 residues in the CDR3. Deletions cut 2 bases from V and 8 bases from J, with 16 bases between. Germline V gene sequence: CDR1 MNHEY, CDR2 SMNVEV (reference sequence). CDR3 sequence (DNA): TGTGCCAGCAGTTTACGTCCAGCCCCGGGAGACACCATATATTTT. It specifies CASSLRPAPGDTIYF.

V and J are TRBV29-1 and TRBJ1-1; a possible D gene is TRBD1 (5 bases). V was clipped by 4 bases and J by 8 bases, with 14 bases between them. CDR3 size: 12 residues. From germline, CDR1 is SQVTM and CDR2 ANQGSEA. The CDR3 DNA sequence: TGCAGCGTTGGGGGCATGGCAGGGGAAGCTTTCTTT. Translated, it gives CSVGGMAGEAFF.

The chain has TRBV19 and TRBJ2-5; 7 bases align to TRBD1. V dropped 5 bases and J dropped 3; count of bases not matched to a gene: 6. Germline V gives CDR1 LNHDA, CDR2 SQIVND (reference sequence). The CDR3 covers 14 residues. The CDR3 DNA follows: TGTGCCAGTAGTGGTACAGGGGTAGAAGAGACCCAGTACTTC. Translated, it gives CASSGTGVEETQYF.

The chain uses TRBV28 and TRBJ1-2; possibly TRBD1 for D (6 bases). Germline CDR1 MDHEN, CDR2 SYDVKM. Trimming removed 4 bases at V and 6 bases at J, with 18 bases between. There are 15 residues in the CDR3. The CDR3 spells CASSSGTRSLNGYTF. The CDR3 DNA sequence: TGTGCCAGCAGTTCCGGGACACGGTCCCTAAATGGCTACACCTTC.

V and J are TRBV3-1 (or the pseudogene TRBV3-2) and TRBJ1-1; a possible D gene is TRBD1 (5 bases). Germline V gives CDR1 LGHDT, CDR2 YNNKEL (reference sequence). The CDR3 sequence is 15 residues long. Trimming stripped 6 bases from V and 1 base from J, with 15 bases between. Here the CDR3 DNA reads TGTGCCAGCAGTTTCGGGGGGACGTGGAACACTGAAGCTTTCTTT. Amino acids: CASSFGGTWNTEAFF.

In this sample, this clone turned up once. The rearrangement uses TRBV28 and TRBJ1-2; D might be TRBD1 (6 bases). V was clipped by 7 bases and J by 2 bases, with 14 bases between them. The CDR3 has 14 amino acids. The germline CDR1 and CDR2 sequences are MDHEN and SYDVKM. The CDR3 DNA reads TGTGCCAGCAACATCAGGGGACCGAACTATGGCTACACCTTC. Residues: CASNIRGPNYGYTF.

The V and J genes are TRBV19 and TRBJ1-5; TRBD1 agrees at 7 bases. Germline V gene sequence: CDR1 LNHDA, CDR2 SQIVND (reference sequence). V trimming: 4 bases; J trimming: 4 bases; junction bases outside the gene matches: 7. The CDR3 has 15 amino acids. The CDR3 DNA reads as TGTGCCAGTAGTACCCGGGACAGTGGGAATCAGCCCCAGCATTTT. This encodes CASSTRDSGNQPQHF.

The J gene is TRBJ2-2, the V gene TRBV7-9; 7 bases agree with TRBD1. CDR3 length equals 17 residues. J gave up 2 bases and V 7 bases, and 13 bases lay outside the gene matches. The germline CDR1 and CDR2 sequences are SEHNR and FQNEAQ (reference sequence). CDR3 nucleotide sequence: TGTGCCAGCATCGACCCCCCGGGACAGCTAAACACCGGGGAGCTGTTTTTT. Translating gives CASIDPPGQLNTGELFF.

A few counts support this clone. V usage is TRBV28 and J usage is TRBJ2-5, with a tentative D call TRBD2 (6 bases). From germline, CDR1 is MDHEN and CDR2 SYDVKM. CDR3 length: 13 residues. Trimming stripped 7 bases from V and 4 bases from J, with 13 bases between. The CDR3 protein is CASTGAGRETQYF. The DNA of the CDR3 is TGTGCCAGCACCGGGGCCGGGAGAGAGACCCAGTACTTC. The variable domain in full, completed from reference TRBV28 and TRBJ2-5, reads DVKVTQSSRYLVKRTGEKVFLECVQDMDHENMFWYRQDPGLGLRLIYFSYDVKMKEKGDIPEGYSVSREKKERFSLILESASTNQTSMYLCASTGAGRETQYFGPGTRLLVL.

The chain recombines TRBV19 with TRBJ1-2; TRBD1 aligns across 7 bases. The CDR3 is 13 amino acids. Trimming took 9 bases from V and 0 from J; bases not matched to a gene: 4. Germline V gene data show CDR1 as LNHDA and CDR2 as SQIVND (reference sequence). The CDR3 protein is CASGTVANYGYTF. In DNA, the CDR3 is TGTGCCAGCGGGACAGTAGCTAACTATGGCTACACCTTC.

V is TRBV5-4 and J is TRBJ2-5; 13 bases are shared with TRBD2. CDR1 is SGHNT and CDR2 is YYREEE in the germline V gene (reference sequence). The CDR3 covers 14 residues. The V and J ends lost 5 bases and 5 bases, in that order; junction bases with no gene match: 3. The chain's CDR3 is CASRLAGGPETQYF. CDR3 bases: TGTGCCAGCAGACTAGCGGGAGGGCCGGAGACCCAGTACTTC.

The V gene is TRBV2, the J gene TRBJ1-3; TRBD1 matches at 8 bases. The CDR3 runs 13 residues. CDR1 is SNHLY and CDR2 is FYNNEI in the germline V gene. V lost 6 bases to trimming and J lost 4 bases; unmatched junction nucleotides: 2. CDR3 residues: CASRTGEGNTIYF. CDR3 DNA sequence: TGTGCCAGCAGGACAGGGGAAGGAAACACCATATATTTT.

This clone was seen only once. The rearrangement uses TRBV7-9 and TRBJ1-6, with a weak D call TRBD1 (5 bases). CDR3 length: 13 residues. The germline CDR1 and CDR2 sequences are SEHNR and FQNEAQ (reference sequence). Trimming removed 8 bases from V and 8 bases from J, with 13 bases in between. The CDR3, as DNA: TGTGCCAGCGCCCTAGGAGGGGATTCACCCCTCCACTTT. Protein sequence: CASALGGDSPLHF.

The chain couples TRBV29-1 to TRBJ2-1; 9 nucleotides agree with TRBD1. CDR1 SQVTM and CDR2 ANQGSEA come from the germline V gene. This CDR3 spans 14 amino acids. The V and J ends lost 7 bases and 0 bases, in that order; junction bases with no gene match: 4. The CDR3 here is CSGTGASSYNEQFF. CDR3 DNA: TGCAGCGGGACAGGGGCCAGCTCCTACAATGAGCAGTTCTTC.

This clone was seen just once. The rearrangement uses TRBV9 and TRBJ2-7, with a weak D call TRBD2 (5 bases). V dropped 0 bases and J dropped 5 bases, with 6 bases sitting between them. Germline values: CDR1 SGDLS, CDR2 YYNGEE. The CDR3 extends over 12 amino acids. CDR3 DNA sequence: TGTGCCAGCAGCGTAGGGGGAGACGAGCAGTACTTC. It translates to CASSVGGDEQYF.

The V call is TRBV6-1, the J call TRBJ1-1; D ambiguous. The CDR3 covers 15 residues. Germline CDR1 reads MNHNS; CDR2 reads SASEGT. Between the trimmed V and J ends, which lost 2 bases and 3 bases, there was a span of 13 bases. CDR3 residues: CASSEITRRDTEAFF. The CDR3 DNA follows: TGTGCCAGCAGTGAAATTACAAGGAGGGACACTGAAGCTTTCTTT.

The rearrangement joins TRBV5-1 to TRBJ2-7, with a possible D match to TRBD1 (6 bases). The CDR3 totals 14 residues. V lost 3 bases, J lost 2 bases, and 12 bases lay in between. CDR1 is SGHRS and CDR2 is YFSETQ in the germline V gene. The CDR3, as DNA: TGCGCCAGCAGCTCAAATGCAGGGGCCTACGAGCAGTACTTC. Amino acids: CASSSNAGAYEQYF.

J is TRBJ1-3 and V is TRBV4-1; D is perhaps TRBD1 (5 bases). The CDR3 length is 15 residues. CDR1 MGHRA and CDR2 YSYEKL come from the germline V gene. V dropped 3 bases and J dropped 2 bases, with 11 bases sitting between them. CDR3 in amino acids: CASSHPRGTGNTIYF. The CDR3, as DNA: TGCGCCAGCAGCCACCCTCGGGGGACTGGAAACACCATATATTTT.

This clone was counted between two and nine times. The chain couples TRBV28 to TRBJ1-1, with a possible D match to TRBD1 (5 bases). Germline V lookup: CDR1 MDHEN, CDR2 SYDVKM. This CDR3 is 15 amino acids long. Trimming left V 5 bases short and J 0 bases short, with 13 bases between. CDR3 region: CASSPQGHLNTEAFF. In nucleotides, the CDR3 is TGTGCCAGCAGTCCCCAAGGACACTTGAACACTGAAGCTTTCTTT.